This T cell receptor beta chain was recovered during a study of cytomegalovirus exposure and HLA in healthy donors. It was healthy bone marrow donors who served as donors. The V and J ends lost 3 bases and 3 bases, in that order; junction bases with no gene match: 2. The CDR3 is 14 residues long. Germline assignment: CDR1 SGDLS and CDR2 YYNGEE. Concerning this clone: The target antigen is unknown.

Findings and limits, study-wide: Prior analysis indicated that the majority of TCR beta V segments exhibited productivity approximately 87% or approximately 30% of the time.

A multiplex PCR was run with 60 Vbeta primers and 13 Jbeta primers. Clones were read by immunoSEQ multiplex PCR, and TCRdb kept only the in-frame ones, dropping some. The sample has fewer than 200,000 clones, about four fifths seen once; the top ten hold roughly 1.5%. The chain joins TRBV9 to TRBJ2-3; 9 nucleotides align to TRBD2. The sequencing sample was made of PBMCs. The receptor comes from a male donor in good health and CMV-seronegative. CDR3 in DNA: TGTGCCAGCAGCGAGGGACTAGCAACAGATACGCAGTATTTT. Protein product: CASSEGLATDTQYF.